Listed below are T cell receptor beta chains from one sample, sequenced in a study of identical twins. TCRdb ran MiXCR on the 5' RACE reads and lists one entry per CDR3 protein. The sample yields around 370,000 distinct CDR3 sequences, about 9% seen once. What was sequenced was naive T cells sorted from blood. The source of these receptors is a woman between 50 and 59 years old in good health. Both conserved end residues are part of each CDR3. D genes are given only for firm matches. Expanded clones are given a class, and other clones once, few, many or no size at all.

D	V	J	size	DNA	CDR3
NA	TRBV2	TRBJ1-1	few	TGTGCCAGCCATGGGGGCCGCACTGAAGCTTTCTTT	CASHGGRTEAFF
TRBD2	TRBV27	TRBJ2-7	NA	TGTGCCAGCAGTTTCCATGGACTAGCGGGAGGGAGCTCCTACGAGCAGTACTTC	CASSFHGLAGGSSYEQYF
NA	TRBV5-1	TRBJ2-5	few	TGCGCCAGCGCCGAGAGGGGTGAGACCCAGTACTTC	CASAERGETQYF
TRBD2	TRBV4-1	TRBJ2-7	many	TGCGCCAGCAGCCAAGTGATGAGCGGGAGGGCCCACGAGCAGTACTTC	CASSQVMSGRAHEQYF
NA	TRBV5-1	TRBJ2-3	NA	TGCGCCAGCAGCTCCGGGACGGTCTATACAGATACGCAGTATTTT	CASSSGTVYTDTQYF
TRBD1	TRBV12-3/TRBV12-4	TRBJ1-4	NA	TGTGCCAGCAGGAGACAGGGTAACGAAAAACTGTTTTTT	CASRRQGNEKLFF
TRBD2	TRBV6-6	TRBJ2-3	few	TGTGCCAGCCGAAAGATGGAGCGGGAAGTAGATACGCAGTATTTT	CASRKMEREVDTQYF
TRBD2	TRBV7-7	TRBJ2-5	NA	TGTGCCAGCAGCAGACTAGCGGGAGGGGGCCTAGAGACCCAGTACTTC	CASSRLAGGGLETQYF
NA	TRBV6-5	TRBJ1-2	many	TGTGCCAGCGGCCCTACACCTCTCGGCTATGGCTACACCTTC	CASGPTPLGYGYTF
NA	TRBV6-1	TRBJ2-5	many	TGTGCCAGCCGTTCGTTGTGGGGACACCTTGGAGAGACCCAGTACTTC	CASRSLWGHLGETQYF
NA	TRBV10-3	TRBJ1-2	many	TGTGCCATCAGTACCGGGACTAACTATGGCTACACCTTC	CAISTGTNYGYTF
NA	TRBV6-1	TRBJ1-2	few	TGTGCCAGCAGAGCTCAAGGGGGGTCTTTCGGCTATGGCTACACCTTC	CASRAQGGSFGYGYTF
NA	TRBV4-1	TRBJ2-3	NA	TGCGCCAGCAGCCAACCCGGGTATGATACGCAGTATTTT	CASSQPGYDTQYF
TRBD2	TRBV20-1	TRBJ2-1	many	TGCAGTGCGAGGACTAGCGGGTTGGATGAGCAGTTCTTC	CSARTSGLDEQFF
NA	TRBV20-1	TRBJ2-1	few	TGCAGTGCCCTCATAACTAGCTACAATGAGCAGTTCTTC	CSALITSYNEQFF
NA	TRBV12-3/TRBV12-4	TRBJ1-2	few	TGTGCCAGCAGCCCGTGGGTCTATGGCTACACCTTC	CASSPWVYGYTF